The 5 T cell receptor beta chains presented below share a single source sample, sequenced in a study of regulatory T cells in long-lasting Graves disease. Arm-PCR of CDR3 regions with iRepertoire HTBI primers generated TCR beta libraries. TCRdb itself ran the multiplex PCR reads through MiXCR, one entry per CDR3 protein. The sample lists about 620,000 distinct CDR3 sequences; around 15% were seen once. Sample time point: newly diagnosed GD, antithyroid drugs for less than 3 months. PBMC-extracted RNA yielded the TCR library. The sample was also reused in another study, on T cells in Graves' hyperthyroidism and ophthalmopathy.

The starting material was peripheral blood mononuclear cells (PBMCs), obtained at new diagnosis, from a patient treated with antithyroid drugs. These receptors originate from a woman aged 30 to 39 with Graves disease.

The chain combines TRBV28 with TRBJ2-1; D uncertain. The germline V gene has CDR1 MDHEN and CDR2 SYDVKM. Deletions cut 2 bases from V and 6 bases from J, with 14 bases between. CDR3 length: 15 residues. The CDR3 coding sequence is TGTGCCAGCAGTTTAATGCTCTGGCAGGTCAATGAGCAGTTCTTC. Encoded protein: CASSLMLWQVNEQFF.

This clonotype was detected many times. The chain recombines TRBV2 with TRBJ2-7; no clear D. The germline CDR1 and CDR2 sequences are SNHLY and FYNNEI. The CDR3 is 12 residues long. Trimming removed 2 bases at V and 3 bases at J, with 5 bases between. CDR3: CASSENDYEQYF. CDR3 in DNA: TGTGCCAGCAGTGAAAACGACTACGAGCAGTACTTC.

Ten or more counts support this clonotype. The chain has TRBV28 and TRBJ1-2, with 7 bases aligning to TRBD1. With 4 bases clipped from V and 4 bases from J, the junction kept 9 bases outside the gene matches. CDR1 and CDR2 from the germline V gene are MDHEN and SYDVKM. The CDR3 contains 15 residues. This chain's CDR3 is CASSSTGAGGYGYTF. The CDR3 nucleotides are TGTGCCAGCAGTTCAACAGGGGCCGGCGGCTATGGCTACACCTTC.

This clonotype was seen ten or more times. V gene TRBV28 combines with J gene TRBJ1-1; weak D call: TRBD1 (6 bases). Germline loops: CDR1 MDHEN, CDR2 SYDVKM. The CDR3 extends over 12 amino acids. The germline V and J ends were trimmed by 1 base and 11 bases, with 11 bases remaining between them. CDR3 sequence: CASSLSTGVAFF. CDR3 DNA sequence: TGTGCCAGCAGTTTATCGACAGGCGTTGCTTTCTTT.

The V call is TRBV3-1, the J call TRBJ1-4, with a weak D call TRBD1 (5 bases). V dropped 4 bases and J dropped 7 bases, with 16 bases sitting between them. CDR1 is LGHDT and CDR2 is YNNKEL in the germline V gene (reference sequence). The CDR3 extends over 15 amino acids. CDR3 protein: CASSPQPGTGEKLFF. CDR3 coding DNA: TGTGCCAGCAGCCCCCAGCCCGGGACCGGTGAAAAACTGTTTTTT.